Below, 24 T cell receptor beta chains from the same sample are listed, as sequenced in a study of T cell responses to AZD1222 COVID-19 vaccine. The repertoire was sequenced with immunoSEQ multiplex PCR; TCRdb's copy has only in-frame clones and lacks some. The sample lists 140,000 to 150,000 clones; 82% were seen once. Sequencing was performed on peripheral blood, taken on day 0 of MenACWY control vaccination. The source is an adult in good health.

The genes are TRBV2 and TRBJ2-2; TRBD2 matches 14 bases. The CDR3 sequence is 17 residues long. V gave up 3 bases and J gave up 4 bases; unmatched junction bases: 4. Germline V gene lookup returns CDR1 SNHLY and CDR2 FYNNEI. CDR3 nucleotides: TGTGCCAGCAGTGATCGACTAGCGGGGGGGCGCACCGGGGAGCTGTTTTTT. It encodes CASSDRLAGGRTGELFF.

This clone showed up just a few times. The chain links TRBV18 to TRBJ1-5; D perhaps matches TRBD1 (5 bases). Trimming stripped 2 bases from V and 0 bases from J, with 17 bases between. CDR1 and CDR2 from the germline V gene are KGHSH and LQKENI. This CDR3 has 18 residues. The CDR3 coding sequence is TGTGCCAGCTCACCAAGGGGCCCACAATTCGATAGCAATCAGCCCCAGCATTTT. Translation gives CASSPRGPQFDSNQPQHF.

The chain links TRBV5-1 to TRBJ1-1; D might be TRBD1 (5 bases). Trimming removed 2 bases from V and 1 base from J, with 15 bases in between. The CDR3 contains 16 residues. Germline CDR1 is SGHRS and CDR2 is YFSETQ. CDR3 coding DNA: TGCGCCAGCAGCTTAGGGCGGGGAACAGGGAACACTGAAGCTTTCTTT. This gives the protein CASSLGRGTGNTEAFF.

The chain links TRBV15 to TRBJ2-7; D possibly corresponds to TRBD2 (6 bases). CDR1 and CDR2 (germline): LNHNV, YYDKDF (reference sequence). This CDR3 comprises 15 residues. Trimming took 0 bases from V and 0 from J, leaving 9 bases between them. CDR3 nucleotide sequence: TGTGCCACCAGCAGAGATCGGGGGAGCTCCTACGAGCAGTACTTC. Amino acids: CATSRDRGSSYEQYF.

This clone has only a few counts. The chain's CDR3 is CASRQGAEAFF. CDR3 in DNA: TGTGCCAGCAGGCAAGGAGCTGAAGCTTTCTTT. J is TRBJ1-1 and V is TRBV2, with D unresolved. The V gene lost 6 bases and the J gene lost 6 bases, with 8 bases spanning the gap. This CDR3 is 11 amino acids long. The germline CDR1 and CDR2 sequences are SNHLY and FYNNEI.

The rearrangement joins TRBV10-3 to TRBJ1-1; possibly TRBD1 for D (5 bases). This CDR3 has 13 amino acids. V gave up 5 bases and J gave up 4 bases, with 11 bases separating them. The germline V gene encodes CDR1 ENHRY and CDR2 SYGVKD. The CDR3 DNA reads as TGTGCCATCAGTCCGGGGGTGGGCACTGAAGCTTTCTTT. It translates to CAISPGVGTEAFF.

The chain combines TRBV4-2 with TRBJ1-1; 7 bases agree with TRBD1. V dropped 3 bases and J dropped 8; count of bases not matched to a gene: 12. CDR3 length equals 15 residues. Germline CDR1 reads LGHNA; CDR2 reads YNFKEQ. The chain's CDR3 is CASSHLGQEGREAFF. The CDR3 coding sequence is TGTGCCAGCAGCCACCTTGGACAGGAGGGCAGGGAAGCTTTCTTT.

The chain links TRBV15 to TRBJ2-7, with 7 nucleotides matching TRBD2. Trimming took 0 bases from V and 0 from J; bases not matched to a gene: 14. CDR3 size: 19 residues. The germline CDR1 and CDR2 sequences are LNHNV and YYDKDF (reference sequence). The CDR3 nucleotides are TGTGCCACCAGCAGAGATCTAGAAGCGGCAGGGACTACCTCCTACGAGCAGTACGTC. Its translation: CATSRDLEAAGTTSYEQYV.

In its sample, this clone was seen a few times. V gene TRBV19 combines with J gene TRBJ1-6; the D gene is possibly TRBD1 (6 bases). CDR1 is LNHDA and CDR2 is SQIVND in the germline V gene (reference sequence). CDR3 size: 14 residues. Trimming took 10 bases from V and 7 from J, leaving 17 bases between them. CDR3 DNA sequence: TGTGCCATCGGCTCGGGGACAACAAATTCACCCCTCCACTTT. It yields the protein CAIGSGTTNSPLHF.

This clone appeared a few times. J is TRBJ1-1 and V is TRBV4-2, with a tentative D call TRBD1 (5 bases). Germline V gene data show CDR1 as LGHNA and CDR2 as YNFKEQ. The CDR3 sequence is 14 residues long. V was shortened by 1 base and J by 1 base, with 7 bases between the two germline ends. The CDR3 sequence is CASSQGGENTEAFF. The DNA of the CDR3 is TGTGCCAGCAGCCAAGGGGGGGAGAACACTGAAGCTTTCTTT.

The rearrangement joins TRBV28 to TRBJ1-2, with TRBD1 matching 8 bases. This CDR3 is built from 13 residues. V lost 5 bases, J lost 7 bases, and 6 bases stayed unmatched. Per germline, CDR1 MDHEN and CDR2 SYDVKM. The CDR3 coding sequence is TGTGCCAGCAGTGTGGGACAGGTCGGTGGCTACACCTTC. Encoded protein: CASSVGQVGGYTF.

J is TRBJ1-2 and V is TRBV28; D is uncertain. With 6 bases removed from V and 8 bases from J, the gap between germline ends came to 16 bases. This CDR3 is 13 amino acids long. Germline values: CDR1 MDHEN, CDR2 SYDVKM. The CDR3 DNA is TGTGCCAGCAGGATGGGATATAGTCAGGGCTACACCTTC. Its protein product is CASRMGYSQGYTF.

The CDR3 is CAISELRDKRNTIYF. The CDR3 nucleotides are TGTGCCATCAGTGAGTTGAGAGACAAAAGAAACACCATATATTTT. This chain links TRBV10-3 with TRBJ1-3; D is unresolved. The CDR3 contains 15 residues. Trimming cost V 1 base and J 5 bases, with 12 bases left between them. Germline CDR1 reads ENHRY; CDR2 reads SYGVKD.

This clone has just one count. The chain has TRBV19 and TRBJ1-2; tentative D call: TRBD1 (5 bases). Looked up from germline, CDR1 is LNHDA and CDR2 is SQIVND (reference sequence). V gave up 4 bases and J gave up 6 bases, with 15 bases separating them. This CDR3 spans 14 amino acids. CDR3 loop: CASSTFQGSNGYTF. CDR3 nucleotide sequence: TGTGCCAGTAGTACATTTCAGGGTTCCAATGGCTACACCTTC. The complete variable domain, with remaining parts taken from reference TRBV19 and TRBJ1-2, reads DGGITQSPKYLFRKEGQNVTLSCEQNLNHDAMYWYRQDPGQGLRLIYYSQIVNDFQKGDIAEGYSVSREKKESFPLTVTSAQKNPTAFYLCASSTFQGSNGYTFGSGTRLTVV.

The rearrangement links TRBV7-3 to TRBJ2-3; 11 bases align to TRBD2. The ends lost 0 bases at V and 10 bases at J; junction bases unmatched: 12. Germline lookup yields CDR1 SGHTA and CDR2 FQGTGA. This CDR3 has 17 residues. CDR3 DNA: TGTGCCAGCAGCTTAACGACGGCTAGCGGGGGGTCAAGTCCGCAGTATTTT. Amino acids: CASSLTTASGGSSPQYF.

The CDR3: CASSPQGKNYGYTF. In nucleotides, the CDR3 is TGTGCCAGCAGCCCCCAGGGGAAGAACTATGGCTACACCTTC. The rearrangement links TRBV7-9 to TRBJ1-2; D perhaps matches TRBD1 (6 bases). The CDR3 has 14 amino acids. Germline V gives CDR1 SEHNR, CDR2 FQNEAQ (reference sequence). Trimming took 5 bases from V and 2 from J, leaving 12 bases between them. Full variable domain (outside the CDR3, taken from reference TRBV7-9 and TRBJ1-2): DTGVSQNPRHKITKRGQNVTFRCDPISEHNRLYWYRQTLGQGPEFLTYFQNEAQLEKSRLLSDRFSAERPKGSFSTLEIQRTEQGDSAMYLCASSPQGKNYGYTFGSGTRLTVV.

This chain connects TRBV5-4 to TRBJ2-5; no clear D gene. The V end was cut by 2 bases, the J end by 4 bases, with 9 bases between. CDR3 size: 13 residues. Germline values: CDR1 SGHNT, CDR2 YYREEE (reference sequence). This CDR3 is CASSLQGRETQYF. The CDR3 DNA reads as TGTGCCAGCAGCTTACAAGGTCGAGAGACCCAGTACTTC.

V gene TRBV30 combines with J gene TRBJ2-4; 8 nucleotides agree with TRBD1. This CDR3 region has 14 residues. After removal of 4 bases from V and 2 bases from J, the junction contained 4 bases not matched to a gene. Germline lookup yields CDR1 GTSNPN and CDR2 SVGIG (reference sequence). The CDR3, as DNA: TGTGCCTGGACCGACAGGGGCCCCAAAAACATTCAGTACTTC. This sequence encodes CAWTDRGPKNIQYF.

The CDR3 sequence is CASTPLRGNTIYF. The CDR3, as DNA: TGTGCCAGTACGCCACTGAGGGGAAACACCATATATTTT. The chain is built from TRBV28 and TRBJ1-3, with D uncertain. V lost 9 bases, J lost 4 bases, and 13 bases lay in between. The CDR3 runs to 13 residues. Germline V gene data show CDR1 as MDHEN and CDR2 as SYDVKM.

This rearrangement joins TRBV4-2 to TRBJ2-5; TRBD2 matches at 10 bases. This CDR3 contains 16 residues. Germline V gives CDR1 LGHNA, CDR2 YNFKEQ. Germline trimming cut 6 bases from V and 1 base from J; bases unmatched to any gene: 8. CDR3 DNA sequence: TGTGCCAGCAGGGGTTCTAGCGGGGGCTCCCAAGAGACCCAGTACTTC. Amino acid sequence: CASRGSSGGSQETQYF.

The chain uses TRBV25-1 and TRBJ2-1; no firm D call. CDR3 length: 11 residues. The germline V gene has CDR1 MGHDK and CDR2 SYGVNS. V was trimmed by 1 base and J by 9 bases, leaving 4 bases between them. DNA for the CDR3: TGTGCCAGCAGTGAATTCAGTGAGCAGTTCTTC. This encodes CASSEFSEQFF.

The chain joins TRBV10-3 to TRBJ1-1; D is ambiguous. The CDR3 is 13 residues long. Germline assignment: CDR1 ENHRY and CDR2 SYGVKD. V shed 2 bases and J shed 5 bases, with 9 bases lying between them. The CDR3 sequence: CAISENGQTEAFF. The DNA for the CDR3 is TGTGCCATCAGTGAGAATGGGCAGACTGAAGCTTTCTTT.

The chain recombines TRBV9 with TRBJ2-5; D gene unclear. V was trimmed by 0 bases and J by 1 base, leaving 7 bases between them. This CDR3 comprises 14 residues. Germline values: CDR1 SGDLS, CDR2 YYNGEE. The CDR3 nucleotides read TGTGCCAGCAGCGTAGGGGTGACCCAAGAGACCCAGTACTTC. It is translated as CASSVGVTQETQYF.

In the case of this clone: The same CDR3 can be traced to other DNA sequences in this sample. V is TRBV5-1 and J is TRBJ1-1; D remains unclear. The V end lost 1 base, the J end lost 2 bases, and 6 bases lay between the germline ends. The CDR3 loop spans 13 amino acids. Germline values: CDR1 SGHRS, CDR2 YFSETQ. CDR3 in amino acids: CASSLQENTEAFF. In DNA, the CDR3 is TGCGCCAGCAGCTTGCAGGAAAACACTGAAGCTTTCTTT.